Following are 31 T cell receptor beta chains from one sample sequenced in a study of blood T cells in healthy people across ages. Together with a sample-barcoded 5' primer, a J-beta primer mix was included in a second PCR lasting roughly 6 to 12 cycles. One entry per CDR3 protein results from TCRdb running MiXCR on the 5' RACE reads. This repertoire shows about 570,000 distinct CDR3 sequences, about 25% found once; its top ten account for less than 20%. Sequencing was done on a sample of blood. The receptor source for this set is a woman between 65 and 79 years old in good health.

This clonotype occurred a few times. The rearrangement joins TRBV29-1 to TRBJ2-5, with D possibly being TRBD2 (6 bases). The CDR3 is 15 residues long. Germline CDR1 and CDR2: SQVTM and ANQGSEA. Trimming cost V 5 bases and J 4 bases, with 20 bases left between them. CDR3 in amino acids: CSVSSDGRGSETQYF. In DNA, the CDR3 is TGCAGCGTTTCCAGTGATGGGCGGGGATCAGAGACCCAGTACTTC.

CDR3 nucleotide sequence: TGTGCCAGCAGCTTATTCCGGACAGGGGAAGGGGAGACCCAGTACTTC. This encodes CASSLFRTGEGETQYF. The chain couples TRBV7-9 to TRBJ2-5, with 9 bases lining up with TRBD1. The CDR3 sequence is 16 residues long. Unmatched junction bases numbered 9, after V lost 2 bases and J lost 5 bases. Germline assignment: CDR1 SEHNR and CDR2 FQNEAQ (reference sequence).

A remark on this clonotype: The junction shows a germline mismatch at one end, possibly a read error. This chain uses TRBV4-1 with TRBJ2-5; no clear D. CDR3 length: 13 amino acids. Germline assignment: CDR1 MGHRA and CDR2 YSYEKL. The CDR3 DNA reads TGCGCCAGCAGCCAAGAGGCTCGTAGGAGTACCCTCTTC. Amino acid sequence: CASSQEARRSTLF.

This clonotype was picked up many times. The chain carries TRBV11-1 and TRBJ2-1; D remains ambiguous. The CDR3 runs to 15 residues. Between the trimmed V and J ends, which lost 2 bases and 2 bases, there was a span of 10 bases. CDR1 is SGHAT and CDR2 is FQDESV in the germline V gene (reference sequence). The CDR3 region has the DNA TGTGCCAGCAGCTTATTGGGGATGGCCTACAATGAGCAGTTCTTC. It encodes CASSLLGMAYNEQFF.

CDR3 DNA: TGCAGCGTTGCACAGGGGGCGACCGGGGAGCTGTTTTTT. It specifies CSVAQGATGELFF. The chain combines TRBV29-1 with TRBJ2-2, with TRBD1 identical over 9 bases. J lost 5 bases, V lost 4 bases, and 2 bases had no gene match. CDR3 length equals 13 residues. CDR1 is SQVTM, CDR2 ANQGSEA, per germline.

Only a few counts were recorded for this clonotype. J is TRBJ2-3 and V is TRBV7-9; D gene unclear. CDR1 is SEHNR and CDR2 is FQNEAQ in the germline V gene (reference sequence). CDR3 length: 10 residues. V was clipped by 5 bases and J by 3 bases, with 0 bases between them. The CDR3 protein is CASSTDTQYF. Written as DNA, the CDR3 is TGTGCCAGCAGCACAGATACGCAGTATTTT.

This clonotype was seen more than once but under ten times. This CDR3 reads CASSGGLGRTQETQYF. CDR3 DNA: TGTGCCAGCAGCGGGGGGTTGGGAAGGACCCAAGAGACCCAGTACTTC. The rearrangement links TRBV11-2 to TRBJ2-5, with D perhaps matching TRBD2 (6 bases). Germline V lookup: CDR1 SGHAT, CDR2 FQNNGV. Trimming cost V 5 bases and J 1 base, with 17 bases left between them. The CDR3 consists of 16 residues.

The gene calls are TRBV28 and TRBJ2-5, with 9 nucleotides matching TRBD1. Near its end, the DNA agrees better with TRBJ2-1, so the J call may be wrong. The CDR3 runs to 16 residues. Germline-derived CDR1 and CDR2 are MDHEN and SYDVKM. The CDR3 is CASSLLYRGPNNEQFF. DNA of the CDR3: TGTGCCAGCAGTTTATTATACAGGGGGCCGAACAATGAGCAGTTCTTC.

The rearrangement joins TRBV3-1 to TRBJ1-5, with no clear D. CDR3 length: 14 amino acids. Trimming took off 1 base at V and 5 bases at J, with 9 bases between the two ends. Germline V gene sequence: CDR1 LGHDT, CDR2 YNNKEL (reference sequence). In nucleotides, the CDR3 is TGTGCCAGCAGCCAAGTATCCGGTGATCAGCCCCAGCATTTT. Protein sequence: CASSQVSGDQPQHF.

The sample holds many counts of this clonotype. The chain recombines TRBV24-1 with TRBJ1-2; D uncertain. Trimming removed 3 bases at V and 4 bases at J, with 14 bases between. The CDR3 extends over 15 amino acids. Germline loops: CDR1 KGHDR, CDR2 SFDVKD. The DNA of the CDR3 is TGTGCCACCAGTGATGAAGGAGACATGCCCTATGGCTACACCTTC. Its protein is CATSDEGDMPYGYTF.

This clonotype turned up a few times. The V call is TRBV11-3, the J call TRBJ2-4; TRBD1 matches 7 bases. CDR3 length equals 16 residues. CDR1 and CDR2 (germline): SGHNT, YENEEA. The junction had 7 bases not matched to a gene; V was cut back by 3 bases and J by 2 bases. The CDR3 sequence: CASSLVRGLTKNIQYF. Here the CDR3 DNA reads TGTGCCAGCAGCTTGGTCAGGGGGTTGACCAAAAACATTCAGTACTTC.

This chain connects TRBV4-2 to TRBJ2-3; 10 positions match TRBD2. Germline V lookup: CDR1 LGHNA, CDR2 YNFKEQ. The trim removed 3 bases at V and 5 bases at J, leaving 5 bases unmatched. This CDR3 region has 15 residues. The DNA of the CDR3 is TGTGCCAGCAGCCACGAAGCGGGGGGGAAAGATACGCAGTATTTT. It translates to CASSHEAGGKDTQYF.

This chain joins TRBV7-8 and TRBJ2-7; D perhaps matches TRBD2 (5 bases). This CDR3 spans 14 amino acids. Germline assignment: CDR1 SGHVS and CDR2 FQNEAQ. V was trimmed by 1 base and J by 5 bases, leaving 12 bases between them. This CDR3 reads CASSLGRGTHEQYF. The CDR3 coding sequence is TGTGCCAGCAGCTTAGGTCGGGGAACGCACGAGCAGTACTTC. Filled out from reference TRBV7-8 and TRBJ2-7, the complete variable domain reads GAGVSQSPRYKVAKRGQDVALRCDPISGHVSLFWYQQALGQGPEFLTYFQNEAQLDKSGLPSDRFFAERPEGSVSTLKIQRTQQEDSAVYLCASSLGRGTHEQYFGPGTRLTVT.

The chain links TRBV5-1 to TRBJ2-7; 7 nucleotides agree with TRBD2. After removal of 4 bases from V and 0 bases from J, the junction contained 7 bases not matched to a gene. This CDR3 region has 15 residues. Germline loops: CDR1 SGHRS, CDR2 YFSETQ. CDR3 protein: CASSAGGSSSYEQYF. CDR3 coding DNA: TGCGCCAGCAGCGCCGGGGGGTCCAGCTCCTACGAGCAGTACTTC.

This clonotype appeared many times. V and J are TRBV6-5 and TRBJ1-1; D remains unclear. The V end was cut by 6 bases, the J end by 11 bases, with 16 bases between. The CDR3 sequence is 12 residues long. Germline V gene lookup returns CDR1 MNHEY and CDR2 SVGAGI. This CDR3 is CASRPLAGSAFF. As DNA, the CDR3 is TGTGCCAGCAGACCCTTAGCGGGTAGCGCTTTCTTT.

V and J are TRBV6-5 and TRBJ1-4; TRBD1 is a possible D gene (5 bases). This CDR3 is built from 15 residues. V was cut by 2 bases and J by 5 bases, with 12 bases left in between. Per germline, CDR1 MNHEY and CDR2 SVGAGI. The CDR3 bases are TGTGCCAGCAGTTACGCCGGGACGGTAAATGAAAAACTGTTTTTT. Translation gives CASSYAGTVNEKLFF.

J is TRBJ2-7 and V is TRBV6-2 or TRBV6-3, with TRBD2 matching over 11 bases. The CDR3 extends over 17 amino acids. V lost 6 bases and J lost 3; bases outside the gene matches: 13. CDR1 MNHEY and CDR2 SVGEGT come from the germline V gene. The DNA for the CDR3 is TGTGCCAGCAGCCCAGAAACTAGCGGGGGCCGGATCTACGAGCAGTACTTC. It is translated as CASSPETSGGRIYEQYF.

J is TRBJ2-7 and V is TRBV6-2 or TRBV6-3; D possibly corresponds to TRBD2 (6 bases). The ends were cut back, 11 bases at V and 0 bases at J, with 14 bases in the middle. The germline V gene encodes CDR1 MNHEY and CDR2 SVGEGT. The length of the CDR3 is 13 residues. In DNA, the CDR3 is TGTGCCGCACGGGGCGGGACCTCCTACGAGCAGTACTTC. Translation gives CAARGGTSYEQYF.

CDR3 in DNA: TGCGCCAGCAGCTTGATTACCAGCCAAGAGACCCAGTACTTC. Amino acid sequence: CASSLITSQETQYF. The chain joins TRBV5-1 to TRBJ2-5; the D is unclear. The CDR3 consists of 14 residues. Trimming shortened V by 1 base and J by 1 base, and 8 bases separated the two germline ends. The V gene's germline CDR1 is SGHRS and CDR2 YFSETQ.

This clonotype appeared a few times. The CDR3 sequence: CSATPTGGIGYTF. In DNA form, the CDR3 reads TGCAGTGCAACCCCCACGGGGGGGATTGGCTACACCTTC. The chain carries TRBV20-1 and TRBJ1-2, with D possibly matching TRBD1 (5 bases). This CDR3 spans 13 amino acids. Germline assignment: CDR1 DFQATT and CDR2 SNEGSKA (reference sequence). Trimming took 6 bases from V and 7 from J, leaving 18 bases between them.

In DNA form, the CDR3 reads TGTGCCAGCAGGAAGACAGGGGGCGCGGAAAATGAGCAGTTCTTC. Translated: CASRKTGGAENEQFF. The V gene is TRBV2, the J gene TRBJ2-5; 10 bases match TRBD1. The tail of the sequence fits TRBJ2-1 better, so the J call may be wrong. The CDR3 runs 15 residues. Germline V gene lookup returns CDR1 SNHLY and CDR2 FYNNEI.

V usage is TRBV3-1 and J usage is TRBJ1-2; no firm D call. The CDR3 sequence is 13 residues long. The V and J ends lost 8 bases and 4 bases respectively, with 14 bases between them. Germline CDR1 is LGHDT and CDR2 is YNNKEL (reference sequence). The CDR3 here is CASWSGGSYGYTF. The CDR3 nucleotides are TGTGCCAGCTGGTCGGGCGGATCCTATGGCTACACCTTC. Full variable domain (rest looked up from reference TRBV3-1 and TRBJ1-2): DTAVSQTPKYLVTQMGNDKSIKCEQNLGHDTMYWYKQDSKKFLKIMFSYNNKELIINETVPNRFSPKSPDKAHLNLHINSLELGDSAVYFCASWSGGSYGYTFGSGTRLTVV.

V is TRBV6-5 and J is TRBJ2-7, with 7 bases aligning to TRBD1. V was clipped by 3 bases and J by 2 bases; unmatched bases: 10. The CDR3 sequence is 16 residues long. The germline gives CDR1 MNHEY, CDR2 SVGAGI. CDR3 DNA: TGTGCCAGCAGTTATAGCAACAGGGGCGAGCCCTACGAGCAGTACTTC. Translation gives CASSYSNRGEPYEQYF.

V and J are TRBV5-1 and TRBJ1-2; the D is unclear. CDR1 SGHRS and CDR2 YFSETQ come from the germline V gene. V gave up 0 bases and J gave up 4 bases, with 10 bases separating them. This CDR3 is built from 14 residues. The CDR3 DNA is TGCGCCAGCAGCTTGGCCGCTCCCCCCTATGGCTACACCTTC. This sequence encodes CASSLAAPPYGYTF.

A few counts support this clonotype. The chain carries TRBV6-1 and TRBJ1-2; D gene ambiguous. CDR1 is MNHNS and CDR2 is SASEGT in the germline V gene. The length of the CDR3 is 12 residues. V was trimmed by 4 bases and J by 8 bases, leaving 11 bases between them. The CDR3 loop is CASSGVGLGYTF. The CDR3 region has the DNA TGTGCCAGCAGTGGAGTAGGGCTCGGCTACACCTTC.

The chain has TRBV4-2 and TRBJ1-5, with 8 bases aligning to TRBD1. Trimming cost V 1 base and J 4 bases; bases outside gene matches: 15. The CDR3 loop spans 19 amino acids. Germline-derived CDR1 and CDR2 are LGHNA and YNFKEQ. CDR3 loop: CASSQVRRQGAFSNQPQHF. The CDR3 DNA follows: TGTGCCAGCAGCCAAGTACGTAGGCAGGGGGCTTTTAGTAATCAGCCCCAGCATTTT.

J is TRBJ2-5 and V is TRBV7-8; 8 positions agree with TRBD2. Germline V gene data show CDR1 as SGHVS and CDR2 as FQNEAQ. V lost 5 bases and J lost 5; bases outside the gene matches: 13. This CDR3 is built from 16 residues. The CDR3 sequence is CASSPRLGGGLETQYF. In DNA form, the CDR3 reads TGTGCCAGCAGCCCACGTTTAGGCGGGGGGCTGGAGACCCAGTACTTC.

This clonotype was picked up many times. V is TRBV20-1 and J is TRBJ2-5; D is unclear. The ends were cut back, 3 bases at V and 5 bases at J, with 16 bases in the middle. The CDR3 has 14 residues. CDR1 and CDR2 from the germline V gene are DFQATT and SNEGSKA (reference sequence). CDR3 sequence reads: CSARSWPGVETQYF. The DNA of the CDR3 is TGCAGTGCTAGGAGTTGGCCGGGTGTGGAGACCCAGTACTTC.

This clonotype was found many times. The genes are TRBV7-2 and TRBJ2-1, with 7 bases that match TRBD1. This CDR3 region has 13 residues. The J segment lost 7 bases and the V segment lost 3 bases, leaving 3 bases of the junction unmatched. Per the germline V gene, CDR1 is SGHTA and CDR2 is FQGNSA. The DNA for the CDR3 is TGTGCCAGCAGCTTCCTACAGGGGAATGAGCAGTTCTTC. It codes for CASSFLQGNEQFF.

This chain connects TRBV12-3 or TRBV12-4 to TRBJ1-4, with a possible D match to TRBD1 (6 bases). The V and J ends lost 2 bases and 10 bases respectively, with 11 bases between them. The CDR3 totals 13 residues. The CDR3 here is CASSLNREAKLFF. CDR3 nucleotide sequence: TGTGCCAGCAGTTTAAACAGGGAGGCAAAACTGTTTTTT.

The sample holds a few counts of this clonotype. This chain uses TRBV12-3 or TRBV12-4 with TRBJ2-6, with D tentatively TRBD2 (5 bases). V lost 5 bases to trimming and J lost 0 bases, with 14 bases between them. The CDR3 has 17 residues. CDR3 nucleotides: TGTGCCAGCAGTCCAAGGACTGGGAGCTCTGGGGCCAACGTCCTGACTTTC. It yields the protein CASSPRTGSSGANVLTF.